Each of the 16 T cell receptor beta chains below was sequenced from the same sample in a study of blood T cell repertoires in COVID-19. Profiled with immunoSEQ multiplex PCR; TCRdb holds only in-frame clones, not every one. Of approximately 490,000 clones listed, around nine tenths are singletons. Input material: PBMCs or T cells enriched from blood (not recorded which). These receptors all stem from an older woman who had recovered from COVID-19.

For this clone: Distinct nucleotide sequences in the sample also encode this CDR3. The chain recombines TRBV19 with TRBJ2-7, with TRBD2 identical over 7 bases. V lost 5 bases to trimming and J lost 3 bases; unmatched junction nucleotides: 4. The CDR3 is 13 amino acids. Germline V CDR1 and CDR2: LNHDA, SQIVND (reference sequence). This chain's CDR3 is CASSPGRGYEQYF. CDR3 bases: TGTGCCAGTAGTCCGGGGAGGGGCTACGAGCAGTACTTC.

V is TRBV20-1 and J is TRBJ2-1, with D maybe TRBD2 (6 bases). The CDR3 extends over 11 amino acids. V shed 5 bases and J shed 7 bases, with 9 bases lying between them. Germline CDR1 reads DFQATT; CDR2 reads SNEGSKA (reference sequence). CDR3 residues: CSAWDWNEQFF. Written as DNA, the CDR3 is TGCAGTGCTTGGGACTGGAATGAGCAGTTCTTC.

This clone was found a few times. Other DNA sequences in the sample encode the same CDR3. The chain is built from TRBV5-1 and TRBJ1-2; 7 bases match TRBD1. The CDR3 runs 13 residues. Germline values: CDR1 SGHRS, CDR2 YFSETQ. V dropped 3 bases and J dropped 3; count of bases not matched to a gene: 2. CDR3 bases: TGCGCCAGCAGCTCCGGGACAGACTATGGCTACACCTTC. Protein sequence: CASSSGTDYGYTF.

This clone was recorded a few times. The CDR3 reads CSVAGQGFDEAFF. CDR3 sequence (DNA): TGCAGCGTTGCGGGACAGGGCTTTGATGAAGCTTTCTTT. This chain connects TRBV29-1 to TRBJ1-1; 9 bases map to TRBD1. With 4 bases clipped from V and 7 bases from J, the junction kept 7 bases outside the gene matches. CDR3 length equals 13 residues. Germline V gene data show CDR1 as SQVTM and CDR2 as ANQGSEA.

The chain couples TRBV2 to TRBJ1-4; maybe TRBD1 (6 bases). Germline values: CDR1 SNHLY, CDR2 FYNNEI. The CDR3 has 18 amino acids. Trimming shortened V by 1 base and J by 6 bases, and 21 bases separated the two germline ends. The CDR3 bases are TGTGCCAGCAGTGAAGGCAGGGGTCGAAGGGAAAGGGATGAAAAACTGTTTTTT. It specifies CASSEGRGRRERDEKLFF.

The rearrangement links TRBV6-2 or TRBV6-3 to TRBJ2-1, with 10 bases fitting TRBD1. CDR1 and CDR2 (germline): MNHEY, SVGEGT. The CDR3 runs to 15 residues. With V trimmed by 6 bases and J by 4 bases, 6 bases remained unmatched. In DNA form, the CDR3 reads TGTGCCAGCAGCTCGACAGGGGGCAAGTACAATGAGCAGTTCTTC. This codes for CASSSTGGKYNEQFF.

The chain is built from TRBV7-2 and TRBJ2-7; TRBD2 might be the D (6 bases). The CDR3 runs to 13 residues. CDR1 SGHTA and CDR2 FQGNSA come from the germline V gene. The V end lost 2 bases, the J end lost 6 bases, and 11 bases lay between the germline ends. This chain's CDR3 is CASSLIGGGEQYV. The CDR3 nucleotides read TGTGCCAGCAGCTTAATCGGGGGAGGCGAGCAGTACGTC.

This clone has just one count. J is TRBJ2-7 and V is TRBV4-1, with a tentative D call TRBD2 (5 bases). Trimming stripped 0 bases from V and 2 bases from J, with 11 bases between. This CDR3 is 15 amino acids long. Germline CDR1 reads MGHRA; CDR2 reads YSYEKL. The CDR3 reads CASSQDRGFAYEQYF. For the CDR3, the DNA is TGCGCCAGCAGCCAAGACCGGGGATTCGCCTACGAGCAGTACTTC.

V is TRBV5-1 and J is TRBJ1-2; tentative D call: TRBD1 (5 bases). CDR3 length equals 14 residues. Germline V gene lookup returns CDR1 SGHRS and CDR2 YFSETQ. V dropped 1 base and J dropped 4 bases, with 11 bases sitting between them. CDR3 DNA sequence: TGCGCCAGCAGCTTGAATGGGGGGACCTATGGCTACACCTTC. Translation: CASSLNGGTYGYTF.

This chain joins TRBV9 and TRBJ2-2, with 11 bases that match TRBD1. The germline gives CDR1 SGDLS, CDR2 YYNGEE. This CDR3 comprises 14 residues. Trimming removed 7 bases from V and 6 bases from J; junction bases left unmatched: 5. The DNA for the CDR3 is TGTGCCAGCGGAGGGACAGGGGGTGCCGGGGAGCTGTTTTTT. It yields the protein CASGGTGGAGELFF.

This clone was picked up one time. This chain uses TRBV2 with TRBJ1-1, with 8 bases aligning to TRBD1. Looked up from germline, CDR1 is SNHLY and CDR2 is FYNNEI. Trimming removed 6 bases from V and 5 bases from J; junction bases left unmatched: 5. The CDR3 is made up of 13 amino acids. For the CDR3, the DNA is TGTGCCAGCAGCGGACAGGGTTGGACTGAAGCTTTCTTT. It specifies CASSGQGWTEAFF. Drawing the rest from reference TRBV2 and TRBJ1-1, the complete variable domain is EPEVTQTPSHQVTQMGQEVILRCVPISNHLYFYWYRQILGQKVEFLVSFYNNEISEKSEIFDDQFSVERPDGSNFTLKIRSTKLEDSAMYFCASSGQGWTEAFFGQGTRLTVV.

This rearrangement joins TRBV5-1 to TRBJ2-2, with 8 positions matching TRBD1. CDR3 length equals 14 residues. V dropped 3 bases and J dropped 5; count of bases not matched to a gene: 3. Looked up from germline, CDR1 is SGHRS and CDR2 is YFSETQ. CDR3 coding DNA: TGCGCCAGCAGCTGGACAGGGATAACCGGGGAGCTGTTTTTT. Amino acids: CASSWTGITGELFF.

The V gene is TRBV18, the J gene TRBJ1-1; no firm D call. Trimming took 0 bases from V and 0 from J, leaving 8 bases between them. The CDR3 totals 15 residues. The germline gives CDR1 KGHSH, CDR2 LQKENI. The CDR3 sequence is CASSPPRVLNTEAFF. The CDR3 DNA sequence: TGTGCCAGCTCACCACCGAGAGTCTTGAACACTGAAGCTTTCTTT.

This rearrangement joins TRBV2 to TRBJ2-5, with D perhaps TRBD2 (6 bases). Trimming took 7 bases from V and 3 from J, leaving 24 bases between them. There are 17 residues in the CDR3. Looked up from germline, CDR1 is SNHLY and CDR2 is FYNNEI. The CDR3 is CASNLSPAGSGEETQYF. The CDR3 coding sequence is TGTGCCAGCAATCTCAGCCCGGCAGGGTCGGGGGAAGAGACCCAGTACTTC.

In its sample, this clone was seen a few times. This chain joins TRBV20-1 and TRBJ1-5; 8 bases match TRBD1. The CDR3 sequence is 15 residues long. Looked up from germline, CDR1 is DFQATT and CDR2 is SNEGSKA (reference sequence). V lost 3 bases, J lost 4 bases, and 8 bases stayed unmatched. CDR3 sequence reads: CSASSPGGANQPQHF. Here the CDR3 DNA reads TGCAGTGCTAGTTCCCCAGGGGGCGCGAATCAGCCCCAGCATTTT.

The V and J genes are TRBV2 and TRBJ2-3; 13 bases map to TRBD2. Germline V gene data show CDR1 as SNHLY and CDR2 as FYNNEI. V shed 6 bases, J shed 5 bases, and the junction held 8 bases outside the gene matches. The CDR3 consists of 16 residues. The CDR3 here is CASRLTSGGSQDTQYF. Here the CDR3 DNA reads TGTGCCAGCAGGTTGACTAGCGGGGGGTCTCAAGATACGCAGTATTTT.